This TCR beta chain comes out of a study of regulatory T cells in long-lasting Graves disease. Across the whole study: Patients met the persistent Graves' disease definition after over 5 years of antithyroid drugs with positive TSH receptor antibodies.

For TCR beta, libraries came from iRepertoire HTBI primers and Arm-PCR of CDR3 regions. Per the original data handling: Gene usage covered 55 to 70 TRBV and 13 to 15 TRBJ segments. MiXCR was run by TCRdb on the multiplex PCR reads, yielding one entry per CDR3 protein. It is TCRdb's table, rather than the study itself, that gives the V and J calls and clone size. Of some 420,000 distinct CDR3 sequences in the sample, approximately 22% are singletons; the top ten hold roughly 13%. This sample's time point: persistent/refractory GD, antithyroid drugs over 5 years with positive TRAb. PBMC-extracted RNA yielded the TCR library. Germline V gives CDR1 LGHNT, CDR2 FRNRAP. The germline V and J ends were trimmed by 6 bases and 5 bases, with 19 bases remaining between them. The CDR3 spans 15 residues. This clonotype was seen ten or more times. Its specificity is unknown. Study findings and constraints: Among the persistent patients, fewer than 3,000 public clonotypes were shared, more than the 850 to 1,000 shared among new patients. Newly diagnosed disease favored TRBV20-1 and TRBJ2-1 over persistent disease.

This sequence originates from a female donor with Graves disease. The chain links TRBV12-5 to TRBJ2-5, with D maybe TRBD2 (7 bases). Sequenced here: peripheral blood mononuclear cells (PBMCs), sampled when the disease was refractory, from a patient treated with antithyroid drugs. The DNA for the CDR3 is TGTGCTAGTGGACCCCCTAAGGGGGGGGTGGAGACCCAGTACTTC. Translating it yields CASGPPKGGVETQYF.